The text below deals with one T cell receptor beta chain. Its antigen is undetermined. The source of the sample is a study of CXCR3-negative and CXCR3-positive naive CD8 T cells. In the study overall: Sequencing brought in 130 million to 150 million TRB reads altogether, and each library got about 1.5 +/- 0.3 million. General observations from the study: The study inferred TCR strength from TRB CDR3 properties and found comparable surface CD5 between naive subsets. Naive cells with CXCR3 showed TRB CDR3s that were more hydrophobic than those in CXCR3-negative naive cells.

Researchers sorted around 300,000 cells of each CD8+ T cell subset in triplicate. CD45RO-CCR7+CD27+CD95- marked naive CD8+ T cells. The CDR3 runs 14 residues. CDR1 MDHEN and CDR2 SYDVKM come from the germline V gene. Libraries were UMI-labeled 5' RACE TRB cDNA. TCRdb reprocessed the 5' RACE reads, with one entry per CDR3 protein and no DNA. This repertoire comprises 130,000 to 150,000 distinct CDR3 sequences; its ten largest clones make up 0.25% to 0.3%. The origin of this receptor is a human donor in good health. Some clones in this sample may be carry-over from other donors' samples. The chain links TRBV28 to TRBJ2-5; checking the TCRdb D call of TRBD1 is not possible without DNA. Sequenced material: naive CXCR3+ CD8+ T cells from blood. Subset reported: CD45RO-CCR7+CD27+CD95- naive CD8+ T cells expressing CXCR3 (TNR3+). The CDR3 spells CASSPDRDQETQYF. Full variable domain (rest looked up from reference TRBV28 and TRBJ2-5): DVKVTQSSRYLVKRTGEKVFLECVQDMDHENMFWYRQDPGLGLRLIYFSYDVKMKEKGDIPEGYSVSREKKERFSLILESASTNQTSMYLCASSPDRDQETQYFGPGTRLLVL.